The present T cell receptor beta chain was sequenced within a study of cytomegalovirus exposure and HLA in healthy donors. PCR amplification relied on 60 Vbeta primers (plus 13 Jbeta primers). Libraries were prepared by immunoSEQ multiplex PCR; TCRdb keeps only in-frame clonotypes and omits some of them. The sample lists 150,000 to 200,000 clones, 78% occurring once. Looked up from germline, CDR1 is SGHRS and CDR2 is YFSETQ. V trimming: 0 bases; J trimming: 4 bases; junction bases outside the gene matches: 9. CDR3 size: 16 residues. The chain is built from TRBV5-1 and TRBJ2-7; the match to TRBD1 covers 8 bases. Source material: PBMCs. The clonotype was recovered from a woman in her thirties in good health and CMV-seropositive. The DNA of the CDR3 is TGCGCCAGCAGCTTGGGGAGGAAAACAGGGGGATACGAGCAGTACTTC. This translates into CASSLGRKTGGYEQYF.